This T cell receptor (beta chain) was captured by sequencing in a study of PD-L1 blockade in urothelial cancer. Across the study: Among blood samples, the median T cell count was roughly 150,000.

The CDR3 runs to 16 residues. Looked up from germline, CDR1 is SGHNT and CDR2 is YYREEE (reference sequence). With 0 bases clipped from V and 7 bases from J, the junction kept 7 bases outside the gene matches. Noted time point: peripheral blood 6 weeks after treatment start. Generated by immunoSEQ multiplex PCR, the TCRdb table keeps only in-frame clones and is missing some. The sample has approximately 30,000 clones, 70% to 90% seen once. The chain is built from TRBV5-4 and TRBJ2-2; 9 nucleotides agree with TRBD2. This sample comprised PBMCs, obtained around atezolizumab (anti-PD-L1) treatment. The source of this sequence is a man aged 80 or over with urothelial cancer. CDR3 residues: CASSLAKREEGGELFF. CDR3 DNA: TGTGCCAGCAGCTTGGCCAAGCGGGAGGAGGGCGGGGAGCTGTTTTTT.